This passage covers 9 T cell receptor beta chains from one sample sequenced in a study of shared clonotypes between healthy human individuals. Assay used: immunoSEQ multiplex PCR; TCRdb lists only in-frame clones, some missing. The top ten hold around 23% of the sample, which has 95,000 to 120,000 clones, about 63% seen once. Source material: memory CD8+ T cells sorted from blood. The subset is: CD45RO+ cells pooled with CCR7-negative TemRA cells. These receptors were obtained from a woman between 25 and 40 years old in good health.

This clone was seen more than once but under ten times. The chain has TRBV5-1 and TRBJ1-1, with 7 bases that match TRBD1. The CDR3 consists of 15 residues. Unmatched junction bases numbered 6, after V lost 0 bases and J lost 4 bases. Germline assignment: CDR1 SGHRS and CDR2 YFSETQ. The CDR3 bases are TGCGCCAGCAGCTTGGCCGAGGGGGCTGGCACTGAAGCTTTCTTT. Residues: CASSLAEGAGTEAFF.

The chain links TRBV5-1 to TRBJ2-1; a weak D match, TRBD1 (5 bases). Germline CDR1 reads SGHRS; CDR2 reads YFSETQ. The CDR3 has 13 residues. Between the trimmed V and J ends, which lost 0 bases and 7 bases, there was a span of 8 bases. Written as DNA, the CDR3 is TGCGCCAGCAGCTTGGGGCCAGGGAATGAGCAGTTCTTC. Translated: CASSLGPGNEQFF. Supplemented by reference TRBV5-1 and TRBJ2-1, the full variable domain reads KAGVTQTPRYLIKTRGQQVTLSCSPISGHRSVSWYQQTPGQGLQFLFEYFSETQRNKGNFPGRFSGRQFSNSRSEMNVSTLELGDSALYLCASSLGPGNEQFFGPGTRLTVL.

This clone was picked up one time. V gene TRBV7-2 combines with J gene TRBJ2-6; the D call may be TRBD1 or TRBD2 (5 bases each). The length of the CDR3 is 16 residues. V lost 5 bases and J 0 bases, leaving 11 bases between the germline ends. The germline CDR1 and CDR2 sequences are SGHTA and FQGNSA. CDR3 DNA: TGTGCCAGCAGCGGGGACCGTTACTCTGGGGCCAACGTCCTGACTTTC. This sequence encodes CASSGDRYSGANVLTF.

This chain links TRBV6-1 with TRBJ2-7; D might be TRBD1 (6 bases). Germline-derived CDR1 and CDR2 are MNHNS and SASEGT. With 6 bases removed from V and 0 bases from J, the gap between germline ends came to 12 bases. This CDR3 is built from 14 residues. CDR3: CASSAGQSSYEQYF. DNA of the CDR3: TGTGCCAGCAGCGCCGGACAGAGCTCCTACGAGCAGTACTTC.

Details on this clone: Other DNA sequences in this specimen translate into the identical CDR3. The V and J genes are TRBV7-2 and TRBJ2-1; D not certain. Trimming removed 0 bases at V and 0 bases at J, with 6 bases between. Germline-derived CDR1 and CDR2 are SGHTA and FQGNSA. This CDR3 is built from 15 residues. The CDR3 bases are TGTGCCAGCAGCTTAGCTGGCAGCTCCTACAATGAGCAGTTCTTC. Protein sequence: CASSLAGSSYNEQFF.

The genes are TRBV2 and TRBJ2-7, with 14 bases lining up with TRBD2. From germline, CDR1 is SNHLY and CDR2 FYNNEI. With 6 bases clipped from V and 7 bases from J, the junction kept 11 bases outside the gene matches. This CDR3 is 16 amino acids long. CDR3 loop: CASRGLAGAFSREQYF. DNA of the CDR3: TGTGCCAGCAGGGGACTAGCGGGAGCGTTTTCTCGTGAGCAGTACTTC.

The chain links TRBV29-1 to TRBJ2-1; TRBD2 is a possible D gene (5 bases). In germline, CDR1 is SQVTM, CDR2 ANQGSEA. Trimming removed 2 bases at V and 7 bases at J, with 12 bases between. There are 13 residues in the CDR3. The chain's CDR3 is CSVENDQRNEQFF. The DNA of the CDR3 is TGCAGCGTTGAAAACGACCAGCGGAATGAGCAGTTCTTC.

With regard to this clone: This likely traces to a read error, being one base from a far larger clone. The CDR3 here is CASSQEDESTEQFF. The CDR3 DNA reads TGTGCCAGCAGCCAAGAAGACGAGTCGACTGAGCAGTTCTTC. The chain combines TRBV4-2 with TRBJ2-1; D is ambiguous. Per germline, CDR1 LGHNA and CDR2 YNFKEQ. This CDR3 comprises 14 residues. Trimming stripped 0 bases from V and 9 bases from J, with 12 bases between.

The rearrangement joins TRBV19 to TRBJ2-7; D is perhaps TRBD2 (5 bases). Trimming stripped 4 bases from V and 0 bases from J, with 13 bases between. CDR1 is LNHDA and CDR2 is SQIVND in the germline V gene (reference sequence). The CDR3 covers 15 residues. In DNA, the CDR3 is TGTGCCAGTAGTACCCTCGAAGGACTCTCCTACGAGCAGTACTTC. This sequence encodes CASSTLEGLSYEQYF.